This T cell receptor (beta chain) was captured in a study of cytomegalovirus exposure and HLA in healthy donors. There are 15 residues in the CDR3. J lost 5 bases, V lost 7 bases, and 9 bases had no gene match. From germline, CDR1 is LNHDA and CDR2 SQIVND (reference sequence). The PCR made use of 60 Vbeta and 13 Jbeta primers. The data were produced by immunoSEQ multiplex PCR, yet TCRdb's version contains in-frame clones alone and is incomplete. The sample has about 160,000 clones; about four fifths are singletons. This clone was seen just once. Sequencing input: PBMCs. The chain recombines TRBV19 with TRBJ1-1; 11 bases align to TRBD1. This receptor was obtained from a woman aged 50 to 60 in good health and CMV-seronegative. The DNA of the CDR3 is TGTGCCAGTACTTCAGCTGGGACAGGGGGAACTGAAGCTTTCTTT. Its translation is CASTSAGTGGTEAFF.